This TCR beta chain was captured in a study of prognosis after radiotherapy for stage I lung cancer (dated by TCRdb to the early 2020s). Regarding the research as a whole: Approximately 20 stage I NSCLC patients were enrolled in Nanjing, China, between 2018 and January 2019. Enrolled patients comprised 14 to 15 with newly diagnosed primary stage I lung tumors and about five with oligometastatic NSCLC after surgical resection of the primary tumor. All patients were considered medically inoperable, owing to comorbidities in more than 10 and refusal of surgery in about seven. The cohort was made up of about 13 men and over 5 women, with a median age of roughly 79 years and an age range of roughly 50 to 85 years. Some 13 patients had adenocarcinoma and roughly 7 had squamous cell carcinoma as the tumor histology. SBRT was given in 3 to 5 fractions with a biologically effective dose of at least 100 Gy, using image-guided IMRT or VMAT. SBRT was not combined with any concurrent therapy in any patient. After SBRT, distant metastases developed in about 20% of the 19 patients at a median of 7 months, while the remaining 15 patients had no significant progression. Peripheral blood TCR beta repertoires were profiled in stage I NSCLC patients before and after stereotactic body radiotherapy, and the repertoires were related to distant failure. The study sequenced about 40 blood samples from around 19 patients, one before and one after SBRT per patient.

Two rounds of multiplex PCR were used to amplify the TCR beta CDR3 region from genomic DNA. In the first round of PCR, primers specific to each TRBV and TRBJ gene were used, and the primer sequences are filed in Chinese patent CN105087789A. Universal primers were used in the second round of PCR. The Roche High Pure PCR Template Preparation Kit was used to extract genomic DNA from frozen PBMCs. An Illumina HiSeq 3000 was used to sequence the libraries paired-end with 151 bp reads. Per the source publication's procedure: CutAdapt was used to discard raw reads that did not contain the multiplex PCR primer sequences. High-quality paired reads were merged into contigs with PEAR. By alignment to reference sequences, MiXCR assigned TRB V, D and J gene segments to each contig. To remove sequencing errors, CDR3 sequences were clustered according to base quality and sequence similarity. Diversity was measured as Shannon entropy normalized by the natural log of productive TCR sequence number. Clonality was defined as one minus Shannon entropy divided by the natural log of the number of unique clonotypes. Using the Youden index from ROC curves, the researchers picked the repertoire-metric cut-offs for progression-free survival, and all analyses were carried out in R 3.5.3. Starting from the raw public reads, TCRdb applied fastp trimming at Q25, assembled clones with MiXCR and retained in-frame beta chains. Records with the same CDR3 protein are collapsed into one entry carrying the most frequent genes and DNA. TCRdb's processing, not the authors' own work, is the source of the V and J calls. The sample profile shows about 25,000 distinct CDR3 sequences; roughly two fifths of them were found once. Roughly 21% of the sample is in the top ten clones.

Overall study outcomes, separate from this receptor: Differences in TRBV and TRBJ usage frequencies by metastasis status were reportedly observed in two V genes at baseline and in nine V and two J genes after SBRT. The study was limited by its small cohort and short follow-up, and the findings require independent validation. No determination of tumor specificity was made for expanded TCR clones. Post-SBRT Shannon entropy and its change from baseline were lower in patients who developed distant metastases; baseline Shannon entropy was not associated with metastases. All reported P values were unadjusted for multiple comparisons. Unique TCR clone counts fell after SBRT (median 10,088 before versus several thousand after; Wilcoxon paired P=0.011).

No patient had a history of other malignancies or prior chemotherapy or radiotherapy, and all had node-negative disease on CT and PET/CT. At each of two time points, approximately 5.9 milliliters of peripheral venous blood were collected into EDTA tubes. Ficoll-Paque Plus density-gradient centrifugation was used to isolate PBMCs. Immediately after collection, samples were stored at -80 degrees C until analysis. In regard to this clonotype: Its cognate antigen has yet to be identified. No base quality information exists; no much larger clone differs at one position.

The specimen comprised PBMCs, sampled before or after stereotactic body radiation therapy (not recorded which). This sequence originates from a donor older than 45 with non-small cell lung cancer.

The DNA reads as follows: TGTGCCAGCAGTGACACGGACTCCCACACCGGGGAGCTGTTTTTT. The translation is CASSDTDSHTGELFF. The sequence links TRBV6-4 to TRBJ2-2; a weak D assignment points to TRBD2 (5 bases agree). Deletion took 2 bases off V and 3 bases off J, with a span of 10 bases between the germline ends. The CDR3 starts with the cysteine, ends with the phenylalanine, and has 15 residues. CDR3 DNA is the only sequence kept; it has 45 bases, read in frame from the first base. CDR1 and CDR2 were assigned from the germline V gene as MRHNA and SNTAGT.